In its sample, the clone carrying this T cell receptor (beta chain) was seen a few times. Its target is not known. The data are from a study of quantifying T cell responses using KT2 cells. Study in general: Reverse transcription used primers in the TCR alpha and beta constant regions.

An oligo carrying a UMI was ligated to the cDNA 3' end. The first PCR ran about 4 cycles with an equimolar RC1.1 and RC1.2 beta primer mix. TCRdb re-derived calls from the UMI-ligation and nested PCR reads in MiXCR, one entry per CDR3 protein. This sample has about 53,000 distinct CDR3 sequences, with approximately 13% found just once. V lost 7 bases and J 1 base, leaving 14 bases between the germline ends. The germline V gene has CDR1 MNHNY and CDR2 SVGAGI (reference sequence). The length of the CDR3 is 14 residues. Overall study results and limits: Even the lowest spike-in, about one KT2 cell per 100,000 PBMC, yielded detectable KT2 sequences. The number of KT2 alpha and beta sequences was a linear function of input KT2 cells.

Unfractionated PBMC were spiked with known numbers of KT2 clone cells. The TCR was taken from a human donor. The chain combines TRBV6-6 with TRBJ2-7; D might be TRBD1 (7 bases). Material for sequencing was PBMCs spiked with cells of the T cell clone KT2. CDR3 coding DNA: TGTGCCAGCAAGACAGGGAGCGGGTCCTACGAGCAGTACTTC. Its translation is CASKTGSGSYEQYF.